These 22 T cell receptor beta chains came from one sample sequenced in a study of vaccination effects on CD4 cells after COVID-19. Their antigen targets remain unknown. Pools of viral peptides were used by the ViraFEST assay to expand antigen-specific CD4+ T cells ahead of sequencing. Scientists isolated CD4+ T cells after a roughly nine-day culture period ended. It was two doses of either the BNT162b2 or mRNA-1273 vaccine that participants received. Using immunoSEQ multiplex PCR, the repertoire was profiled, and TCRdb retains in-frame clones only, with some absent. This table holds about 16,000 clones, approximately 70% found once. The material sequenced was CD4+ T cells from PBMCs cultured with SARS-CoV-2 spike peptides, taken after COVID-19 vaccination. These TCRs come from a human donor who received a COVID-19 vaccine.

The chain combines TRBV3-1 (or the pseudogene TRBV3-2) with TRBJ2-2; 9 bases are shared with TRBD1. The CDR3 totals 12 residues. The germline V gene has CDR1 LGHDT and CDR2 YNNKEL (reference sequence). V lost 4 bases and J lost 13; bases outside the gene matches: 4. The DNA for the CDR3 is TGTGCCAGCAGCCGGGGACAGGGAGGGCTGTTTTTT. The encoded protein is CASSRGQGGLFF.

This chain links TRBV4-1 with TRBJ1-4, with D perhaps TRBD1 (5 bases). V was shortened by 2 bases and J by 8 bases, with 12 bases between the two germline ends. The CDR3 runs to 14 residues. The V gene's germline CDR1 is MGHRA and CDR2 YSYEKL. The CDR3 sequence is CASSQLAGLEKLFF. Written as DNA, the CDR3 is TGCGCCAGCAGCCAATTAGCAGGGTTGGAAAAACTGTTTTTT.

The chain links TRBV20-1 to TRBJ2-5; no clear D gene. The V end was cut by 3 bases, the J end by 3 bases, with 5 bases between. Germline assignment: CDR1 DFQATT and CDR2 SNEGSKA (reference sequence). CDR3 length: 11 amino acids. Written as DNA, the CDR3 is TGCAGTGCTAGGCAAGAAGAGACCCAGTACTTC. Its protein is CSARQEETQYF.

The V gene is TRBV9, the J gene TRBJ2-2; TRBD1 aligns across 10 bases. The junction had 5 bases not matched to a gene; V was cut back by 3 bases and J by 6 bases. The CDR3 spans 15 residues. Germline assignment: CDR1 SGDLS and CDR2 YYNGEE. CDR3: CASSAPGQGSGELFF. In DNA form, the CDR3 reads TGTGCCAGCAGCGCCCCGGGACAGGGGTCCGGGGAGCTGTTTTTT.

This clone has more than one count but fewer than ten. The genes are TRBV11-3 and TRBJ2-1, with a weak D call TRBD1 (6 bases). The CDR3 is 16 residues long. CDR1 is SGHNT, CDR2 YENEEA, per germline. Deletions cut 3 bases from V and 6 bases from J, with 18 bases between. CDR3 coding DNA: TGTGCCAGCAGCTTGGTTGGGACACCAGGCTTCAATGAGCAGTTCTTC. Encoded protein: CASSLVGTPGFNEQFF. Supplemented by reference TRBV11-3 and TRBJ2-1, the full variable domain reads EAGVVQSPRYKIIEKKQPVAFWCNPISGHNTLYWYLQNLGQGPELLIRYENEEAVDDSQLPKDRFSAERLKGVDSTLKIQPAELGDSAVYLCASSLVGTPGFNEQFFGPGTRLTVL.

The chain links TRBV12-3 or TRBV12-4 to TRBJ2-1, with D maybe TRBD2 (5 bases). The V and J ends lost 2 bases and 10 bases respectively, with 9 bases between them. The CDR3 runs to 12 residues. CDR3 nucleotide sequence: TGTGCCAGCAGTTTAAAAGGCGGGGAGCAGTTCTTC. It specifies CASSLKGGEQFF.

In its sample, this clone was seen a few times. V usage is TRBV29-1 and J usage is TRBJ1-1; D unclear. The V end lost 0 bases, the J end lost 1 base, and 12 bases lay between the germline ends. Per germline, CDR1 SQVTM and CDR2 ANQGSEA. This CDR3 region has 15 residues. The CDR3 DNA reads TGCAGCGTTGAAGATTGGGCCCCGACGAACACTGAAGCTTTCTTT. Translated: CSVEDWAPTNTEAFF. The full variable domain, rest sourced from reference TRBV29-1 and TRBJ1-1, is SAVISQKPSRDICQRGTSLTIQCQVDSQVTMMFWYRQQPGQSLTLIATANQGSEATYESGFVIDKFPISRPNLTFSTLTVSNMSPEDSSIYLCSVEDWAPTNTEAFFGQGTRLTVV.

The genes are TRBV7-2 and TRBJ1-4, with D tentatively TRBD1 (5 bases). Germline V gives CDR1 SGHTA, CDR2 FQGNSA. V was clipped by 5 bases and J by 8 bases, with 12 bases between them. The CDR3 totals 13 residues. CDR3 sequence (DNA): TGTGCCAGCAGCCCGCCGGGGGGGGAAAAACTGTTTTTT. Protein product: CASSPPGGEKLFF.

The chain has TRBV7-2 and TRBJ1-2, with a weak D call TRBD1 (5 bases). Germline assignment: CDR1 SGHTA and CDR2 FQGNSA. The germline V and J ends were trimmed by 2 bases and 4 bases, with 11 bases remaining between them. The CDR3 covers 14 residues. This chain's CDR3 is CASSLTGVAYGYTF. CDR3 in DNA: TGTGCCAGCAGCTTAACGGGGGTGGCCTATGGCTACACCTTC.

This clone is categorized as medium-sized (0.01 to 0.1%). The chain has TRBV5-1 and TRBJ1-1; D not resolved. The germline V gene encodes CDR1 SGHRS and CDR2 YFSETQ. V gave up 0 bases and J gave up 1 base, with 7 bases separating them. The CDR3 extends over 14 amino acids. CDR3 region: CASSLGQQNTEAFF. CDR3 nucleotide sequence: TGCGCCAGCAGCTTGGGCCAGCAGAACACTGAAGCTTTCTTT. The variable domain in full, completed from reference TRBV5-1 and TRBJ1-1, reads KAGVTQTPRYLIKTRGQQVTLSCSPISGHRSVSWYQQTPGQGLQFLFEYFSETQRNKGNFPGRFSGRQFSNSRSEMNVSTLELGDSALYLCASSLGQQNTEAFFGQGTRLTVV.

V gene TRBV5-1 combines with J gene TRBJ2-3; 9 positions agree with TRBD2. The trim removed 0 bases at V and 3 bases at J, leaving 11 bases unmatched. Germline V gene data show CDR1 as SGHRS and CDR2 as YFSETQ. The CDR3 runs 18 residues. This CDR3 is CASSLGGGAFRSTDTQYF. In DNA, the CDR3 is TGCGCCAGCAGCTTGGGCGGGGGGGCCTTCCGCAGTACAGATACGCAGTATTTT.

Only a few counts were recorded for this clone. The rearrangement uses TRBV28 and TRBJ1-5; D not resolved. Germline values: CDR1 MDHEN, CDR2 SYDVKM. V gave up 8 bases and J gave up 5 bases, with 13 bases separating them. There are 13 residues in the CDR3. CDR3 sequence: CASFRGGHQPQHF. The CDR3 bases are TGTGCCAGCTTCCGGGGAGGTCATCAGCCCCAGCATTTT.

DNA for the CDR3: TGTGCCAGCTCACCCACAGGGCTTTTCTACAATGAGCAGTTCTTC. Protein: CASSPTGLFYNEQFF. The chain is built from TRBV18 and TRBJ2-1; weak D call: TRBD1 (6 bases). The CDR3 loop spans 15 amino acids. Germline lookup yields CDR1 KGHSH and CDR2 LQKENI. V was shortened by 3 bases and J by 3 bases, with 12 bases between the two germline ends.

In its sample, this clone was seen a few times. This chain joins TRBV30 and TRBJ1-5; 9 bases agree with TRBD1. This CDR3 region has 14 residues. V lost 0 bases to trimming and J lost 6 bases; unmatched junction nucleotides: 3. From germline, CDR1 is GTSNPN and CDR2 SVGIG (reference sequence). The CDR3 is CAWSVGQGSQPQHF. In nucleotides, the CDR3 is TGTGCCTGGAGTGTAGGACAGGGGAGTCAGCCCCAGCATTTT.

The chain couples TRBV27 to TRBJ1-3; weak D call: TRBD1 (6 bases). Trimming took 3 bases from V and 0 from J, leaving 12 bases between them. Germline V lookup: CDR1 MNHEY, CDR2 SMNVEV (reference sequence). This CDR3 has 16 amino acids. CDR3 DNA sequence: TGTGCCAGCAGTTTGACTACAGGGCACTCTGGAAACACCATATATTTT. Amino acids: CASSLTTGHSGNTIYF.

The chain recombines TRBV18 with TRBJ1-1, with TRBD1 matching 9 bases. The CDR3 covers 15 residues. The ends lost 5 bases at V and 0 bases at J; junction bases unmatched: 4. In germline, CDR1 is KGHSH, CDR2 LQKENI. In nucleotides, the CDR3 is TGTGCCAGCTCAAGGGACAGGGCGATGAACACTGAAGCTTTCTTT. It translates to CASSRDRAMNTEAFF.

This chain links TRBV5-1 with TRBJ1-6; D possibly corresponds to TRBD1 (5 bases). This CDR3 is built from 15 residues. Germline V gene sequence: CDR1 SGHRS, CDR2 YFSETQ. V lost 0 bases and J 8 bases, leaving 12 bases between the germline ends. CDR3 region: CASSLGGSPDSPLHF. CDR3 bases: TGCGCCAGCAGCTTGGGGGGCAGCCCAGATTCACCCCTCCACTTT.

The CDR3 sequence is CASGLEGAAGELFF. As DNA, the CDR3 is TGTGCTAGTGGTTTGGAAGGGGCCGCCGGGGAGCTGTTTTTT. The rearrangement joins TRBV12-5 to TRBJ2-2, with D maybe TRBD1 (5 bases). In germline, CDR1 is LGHNT, CDR2 FRNRAP. This CDR3 has 14 amino acids. V gave up 1 base and J gave up 6 bases, with 9 bases separating them.

By sample fraction, this clone is large (0.1 to 1%). The chain links TRBV4-1 to TRBJ2-5, with 8 bases matching TRBD2. J gave up 2 bases and V 5 bases, and 7 bases lay outside the gene matches. Germline V lookup: CDR1 MGHRA, CDR2 YSYEKL. This CDR3 contains 15 residues. The chain's CDR3 is CASSALTSEQETQYF. DNA for the CDR3: TGCGCCAGCAGCGCCCTGACTAGCGAACAAGAGACCCAGTACTTC.

This clone has more than one count but fewer than ten. V and J are TRBV7-8 and TRBJ2-5; 13 bases agree with TRBD2. The CDR3 is 16 amino acids. With 2 bases clipped from V and 4 bases from J, the junction kept 4 bases outside the gene matches. The germline V gene has CDR1 SGHVS and CDR2 FQNEAQ. The CDR3 region is CASSLTSGGALETQYF. In nucleotides, the CDR3 is TGTGCCAGCAGCTTAACTAGCGGGGGGGCGTTAGAGACCCAGTACTTC.

The chain has TRBV2 and TRBJ1-2; possibly TRBD1 for D (5 bases). V lost 7 bases and J 5 bases, leaving 17 bases between the germline ends. Germline CDR1 SNHLY, CDR2 FYNNEI. There are 14 residues in the CDR3. DNA for the CDR3: TGTGCCAGCACCCCGGGGCAGAGGCGATATGGCTACACCTTC. Its translation: CASTPGQRRYGYTF.

This rearrangement joins TRBV5-4 to TRBJ2-1; no clear D gene. The ends were cut back, 4 bases at V and 5 bases at J, with 4 bases in the middle. This CDR3 is 11 amino acids long. Germline loops: CDR1 SGHNT, CDR2 YYREEE (reference sequence). CDR3 loop: CASSVHNEQFF. The CDR3, as DNA: TGTGCCAGCAGCGTACACAATGAGCAGTTCTTC.